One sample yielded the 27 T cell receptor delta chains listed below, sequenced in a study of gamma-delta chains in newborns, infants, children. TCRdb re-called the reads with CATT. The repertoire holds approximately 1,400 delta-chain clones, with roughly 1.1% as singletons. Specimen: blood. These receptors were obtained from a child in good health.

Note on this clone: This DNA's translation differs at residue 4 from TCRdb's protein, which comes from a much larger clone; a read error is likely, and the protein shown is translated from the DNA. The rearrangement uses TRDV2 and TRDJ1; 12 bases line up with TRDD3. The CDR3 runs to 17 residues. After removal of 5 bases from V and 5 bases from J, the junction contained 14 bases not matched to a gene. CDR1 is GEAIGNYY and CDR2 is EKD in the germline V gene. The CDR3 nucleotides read TGTGCCTGTGGCATCCTCGAGCTGGGGGATACGCAGGATAAACTCATCTTT. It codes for CACGILELGDTQDKLIF.

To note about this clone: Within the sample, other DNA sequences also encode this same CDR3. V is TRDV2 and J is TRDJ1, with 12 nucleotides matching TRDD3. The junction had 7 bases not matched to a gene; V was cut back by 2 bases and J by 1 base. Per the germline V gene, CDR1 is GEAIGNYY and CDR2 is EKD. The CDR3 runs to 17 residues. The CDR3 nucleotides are TGTGCCTGTGACAGACTGGGGGATACTGCGAGCACCGATAAACTCATCTTT. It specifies CACDRLGDTASTDKLIF.

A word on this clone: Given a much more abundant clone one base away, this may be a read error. CDR3 loop: CALGEVSWGIRAIF. As DNA, the CDR3 is TGTGCTCTTGGGGAAGTATCCTGGGGGATACGCGCCATCTTT. This chain connects TRDV1 to TRDJ1; TRDD3 aligns across 12 bases. V dropped 2 bases and J dropped 13; count of bases not matched to a gene: 8. The CDR3 length is 14 residues. The germline gives CDR1 TSWWSYY, CDR2 QGS.

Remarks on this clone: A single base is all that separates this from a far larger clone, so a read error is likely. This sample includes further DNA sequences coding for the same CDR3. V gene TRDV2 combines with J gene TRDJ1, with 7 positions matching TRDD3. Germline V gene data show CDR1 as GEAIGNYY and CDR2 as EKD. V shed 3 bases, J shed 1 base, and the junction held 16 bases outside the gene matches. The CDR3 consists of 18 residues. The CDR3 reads CACDGLGVPDGVTDKLIF. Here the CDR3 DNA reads TGTGCCTGTGACGGTCTGGGGGTCCCTGACGGGGTCACCGATAAACTCATCTTT.

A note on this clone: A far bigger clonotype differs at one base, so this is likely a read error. CDR3 nucleotide sequence: TGTGCCTGTGACACTGTCAACTCCGGGCAAACCTACCGTGGGTTACTGGGGAATACGACCCTGGGTGGCACCGATAAACTCATCTTT. Translation gives CACDTVNSGQTYRGLLGNTTLGGTDKLIF. The V call is TRDV2, the J call TRDJ1, with TRDD3 matching over 7 bases. Germline V gives CDR1 GEAIGNYY, CDR2 EKD. The CDR3 loop spans 29 amino acids. V shed 1 base and J 1 base; nucleotides not matched to a gene: 47.

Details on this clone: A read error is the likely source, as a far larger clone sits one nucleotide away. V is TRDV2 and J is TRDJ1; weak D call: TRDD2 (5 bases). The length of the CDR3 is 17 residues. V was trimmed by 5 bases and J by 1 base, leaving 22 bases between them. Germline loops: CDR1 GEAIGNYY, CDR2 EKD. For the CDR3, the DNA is TGTGCCTGTGGCCTACTAAGGGAGCCCCTTACCACCGATAAACTCATCTTT. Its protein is CACGLLREPLTTDKLIF.

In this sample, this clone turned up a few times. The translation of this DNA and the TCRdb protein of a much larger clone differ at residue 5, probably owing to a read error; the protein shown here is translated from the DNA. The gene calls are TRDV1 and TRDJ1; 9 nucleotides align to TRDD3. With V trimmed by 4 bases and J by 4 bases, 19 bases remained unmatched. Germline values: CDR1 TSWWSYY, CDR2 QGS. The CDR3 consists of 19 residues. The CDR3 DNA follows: TGTGCTCTTGGGGGTCCGGCTCTGTACTGGGGGACTCTCATCGATAAACTCATCTTT. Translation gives CALGGPALYWGTLIDKLIF.

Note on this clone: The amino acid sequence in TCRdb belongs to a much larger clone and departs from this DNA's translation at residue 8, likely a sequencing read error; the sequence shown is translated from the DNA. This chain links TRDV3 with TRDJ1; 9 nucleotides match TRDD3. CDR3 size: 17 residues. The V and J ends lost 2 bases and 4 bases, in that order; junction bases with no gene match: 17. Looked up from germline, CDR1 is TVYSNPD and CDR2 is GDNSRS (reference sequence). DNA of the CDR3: TGTGCCTTTGTGCCTGGGGGATGCGCGAAAGGATTCGATAAACTCATCTTT. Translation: CAFVPGGCAKGFDKLIF.

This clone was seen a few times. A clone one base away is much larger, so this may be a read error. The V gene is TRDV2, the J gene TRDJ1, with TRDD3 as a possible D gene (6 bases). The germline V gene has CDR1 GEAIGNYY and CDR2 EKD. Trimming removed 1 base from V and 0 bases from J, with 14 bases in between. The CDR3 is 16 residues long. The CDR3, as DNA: TGTGCCTGTGACACGATGGGGGGTACGTACACCGATAAACTCATCTTT. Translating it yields CACDTMGGTYTDKLIF.

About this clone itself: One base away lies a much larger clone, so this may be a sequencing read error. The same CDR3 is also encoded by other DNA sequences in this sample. The CDR3 DNA sequence: TGTGCTCTTGGGGAGGGGTCCTCCTACTGGTACTGGGGGATACGCGTATCCCCCAAATACACCGATAAACTCATCTTT. Amino acids: CALGEGSSYWYWGIRVSPKYTDKLIF. The rearrangement links TRDV1 to TRDJ1; 13 bases are a match to TRDD3. Per the germline V gene, CDR1 is TSWWSYY and CDR2 is QGS. CDR3 length: 26 amino acids. Trimming took 3 bases from V and 0 from J; bases not matched to a gene: 31.

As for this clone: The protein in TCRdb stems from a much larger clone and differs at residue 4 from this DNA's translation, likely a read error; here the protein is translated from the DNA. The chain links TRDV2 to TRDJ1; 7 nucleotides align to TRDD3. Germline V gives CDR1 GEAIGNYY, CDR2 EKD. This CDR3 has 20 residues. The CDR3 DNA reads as TGTGCCTGTAACACTCTGCTGGTACTGGGGACCTCGAAGTACACCGATAAACTCATCTTT. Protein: CACNTLLVLGTSKYTDKLIF.

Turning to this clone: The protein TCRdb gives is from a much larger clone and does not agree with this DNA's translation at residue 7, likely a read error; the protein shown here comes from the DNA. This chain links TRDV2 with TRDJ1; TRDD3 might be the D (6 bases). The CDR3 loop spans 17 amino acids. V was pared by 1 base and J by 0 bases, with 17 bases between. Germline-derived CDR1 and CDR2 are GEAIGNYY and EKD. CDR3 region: CACDTLRDRGYTDKLIF. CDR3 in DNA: TGTGCCTGTGACACTCTGAGGGATAGGGGGTACACCGATAAACTCATCTTT.

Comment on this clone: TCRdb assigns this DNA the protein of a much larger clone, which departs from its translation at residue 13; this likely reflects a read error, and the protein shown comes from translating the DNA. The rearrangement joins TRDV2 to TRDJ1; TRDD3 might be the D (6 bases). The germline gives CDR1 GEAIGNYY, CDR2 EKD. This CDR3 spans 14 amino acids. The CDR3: CACEPWGNTDKLTF. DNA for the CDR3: TGTGCCTGTGAGCCCTGGGGAAACACCGATAAACTCACCTTT.

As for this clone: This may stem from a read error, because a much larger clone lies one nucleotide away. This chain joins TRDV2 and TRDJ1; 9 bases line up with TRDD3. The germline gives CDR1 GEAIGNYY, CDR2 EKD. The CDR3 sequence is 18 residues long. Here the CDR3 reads CACDTITAATGGHPKPIF. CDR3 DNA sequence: TGTGCCTGTGACACCATCACGGCCGCTACTGGGGGACACCCTAAACCCATCTTT.

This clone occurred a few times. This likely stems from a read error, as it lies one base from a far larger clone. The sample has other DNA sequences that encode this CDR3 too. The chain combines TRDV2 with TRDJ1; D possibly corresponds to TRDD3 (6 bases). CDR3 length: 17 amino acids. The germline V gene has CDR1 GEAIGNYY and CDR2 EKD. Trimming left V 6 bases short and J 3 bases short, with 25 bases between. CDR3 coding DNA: TGTGCCTGTACCGCCTTGGGGATTAGCTTGGGTCCCGATAAACTCATCTTT. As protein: CACTALGISLGPDKLIF.

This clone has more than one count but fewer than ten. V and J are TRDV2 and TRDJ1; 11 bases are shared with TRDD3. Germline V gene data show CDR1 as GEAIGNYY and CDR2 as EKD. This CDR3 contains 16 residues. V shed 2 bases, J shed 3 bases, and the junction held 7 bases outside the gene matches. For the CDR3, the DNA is TGTGCCTGTGACAGGCTGGGGGATACTACGGCCGATAAACTCATCTTT. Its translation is CACDRLGDTTADKLIF.

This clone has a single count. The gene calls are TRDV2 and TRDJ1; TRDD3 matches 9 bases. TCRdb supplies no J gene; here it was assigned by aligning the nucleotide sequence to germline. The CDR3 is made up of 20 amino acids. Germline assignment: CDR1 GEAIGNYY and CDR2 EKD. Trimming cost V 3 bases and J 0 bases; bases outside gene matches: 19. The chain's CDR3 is CACDPVLQLGDNSYTDKLIF. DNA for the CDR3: TGTGCCTGTGACCCCGTCCTACAACTGGGGGACAACTCGTACACCGATAAACTCATCTTT.

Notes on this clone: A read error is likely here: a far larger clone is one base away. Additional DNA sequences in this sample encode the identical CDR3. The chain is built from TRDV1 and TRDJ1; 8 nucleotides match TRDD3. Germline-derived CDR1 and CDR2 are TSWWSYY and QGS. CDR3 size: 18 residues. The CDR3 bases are TGTGCCCTTGGGGAACGGATACGGTACTGGGGGTACACCGATAAACTCATCTTT. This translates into CALGERIRYWGYTDKLIF.

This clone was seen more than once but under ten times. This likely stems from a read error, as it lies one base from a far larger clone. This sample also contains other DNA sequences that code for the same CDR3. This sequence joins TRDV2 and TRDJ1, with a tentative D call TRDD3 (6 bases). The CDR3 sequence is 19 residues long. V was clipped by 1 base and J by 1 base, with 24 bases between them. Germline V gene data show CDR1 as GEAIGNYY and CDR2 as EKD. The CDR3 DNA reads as TGTGCCTGTGACACTCTGACCGGGGGAGCCACGTCCGCCACCGATAAACTCATCTTT. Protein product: CACDTLTGGATSATDKLIF.

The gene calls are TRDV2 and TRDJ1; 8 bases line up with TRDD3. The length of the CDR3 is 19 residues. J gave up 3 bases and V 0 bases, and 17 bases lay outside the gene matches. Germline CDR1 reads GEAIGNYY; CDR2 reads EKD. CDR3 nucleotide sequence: TGTGCCTGTGACACCGTCGGGATGGGGGATTTCAAGTTGGCCGATAAACTCATCTTT. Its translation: CACDTVGMGDFKLADKLIF.

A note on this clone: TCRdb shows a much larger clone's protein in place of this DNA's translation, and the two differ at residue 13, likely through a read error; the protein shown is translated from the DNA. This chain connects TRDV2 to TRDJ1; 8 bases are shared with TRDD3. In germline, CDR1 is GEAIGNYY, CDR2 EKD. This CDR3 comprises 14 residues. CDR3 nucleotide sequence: TGTGCCTGTGACCTTCTGGGGGACCATCTAAAACTCACCTTT. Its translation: CACDLLGDHLKLTF.

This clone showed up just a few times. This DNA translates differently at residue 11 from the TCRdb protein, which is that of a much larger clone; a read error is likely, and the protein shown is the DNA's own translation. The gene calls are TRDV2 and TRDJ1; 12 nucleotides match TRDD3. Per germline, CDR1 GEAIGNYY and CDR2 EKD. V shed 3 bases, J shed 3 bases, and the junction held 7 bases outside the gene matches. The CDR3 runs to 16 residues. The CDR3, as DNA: TGTGCCTGTGACCTCCTGGGGGATACGCTTGCCGATAAACTCATCTTT. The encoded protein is CACDLLGDTLADKLIF.

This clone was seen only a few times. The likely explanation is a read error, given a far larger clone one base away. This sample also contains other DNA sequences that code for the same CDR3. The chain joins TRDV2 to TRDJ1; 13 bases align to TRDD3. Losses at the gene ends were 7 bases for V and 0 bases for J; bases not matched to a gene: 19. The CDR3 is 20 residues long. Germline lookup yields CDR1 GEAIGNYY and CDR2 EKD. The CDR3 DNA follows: TGTGCCTGCGACCAATTAAGTACTGGGGGATACGGGGGGTACACCGATAAACTCATCTTT. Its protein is CACDQLSTGGYGGYTDKLIF.

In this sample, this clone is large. CDR3 DNA sequence: TGTGCCTGTACCGCCTTGGGGACTAGTTTGGGTCCCGATAAACTCATCTTT. Residues: CACTALGTSLGPDKLIF. This chain joins TRDV2 and TRDJ1, with a possible D match to TRDD3 (5 bases). V lost 6 bases to trimming and J lost 3 bases, with 25 bases between them. In germline, CDR1 is GEAIGNYY, CDR2 EKD. The CDR3 extends over 17 amino acids.

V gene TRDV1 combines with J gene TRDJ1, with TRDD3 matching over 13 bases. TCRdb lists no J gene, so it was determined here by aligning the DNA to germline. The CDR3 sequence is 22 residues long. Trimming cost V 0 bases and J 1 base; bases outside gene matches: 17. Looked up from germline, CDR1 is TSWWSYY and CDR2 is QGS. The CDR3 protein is CALGELSYGGYWGIRPTDKLIF. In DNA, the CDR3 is TGTGCTCTTGGGGAACTTTCCTACGGCGGGTACTGGGGGATACGGCCCACCGATAAACTCATCTTT.

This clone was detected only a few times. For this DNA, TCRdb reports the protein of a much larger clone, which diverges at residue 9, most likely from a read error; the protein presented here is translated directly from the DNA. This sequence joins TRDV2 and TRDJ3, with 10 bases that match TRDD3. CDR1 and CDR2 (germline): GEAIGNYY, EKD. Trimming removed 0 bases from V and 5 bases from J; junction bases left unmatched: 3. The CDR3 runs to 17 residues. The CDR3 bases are TGTGCCTGTGACACCGTGGGGGATACCAGGGACACCCGACAGATGTTTTTC. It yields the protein CACDTVGDTRDTRQMFF.

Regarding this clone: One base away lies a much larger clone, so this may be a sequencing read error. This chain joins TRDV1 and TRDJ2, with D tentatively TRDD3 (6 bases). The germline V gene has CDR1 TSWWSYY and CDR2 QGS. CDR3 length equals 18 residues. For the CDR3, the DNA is TGTGCTCTTGGGGTAGACCGTTTCCCCTGGGGCTTGACAGCACAACCCTTCTTT. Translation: CALGVDRFPWGLTAQPFF.